Listed below are T cell receptor beta chains from one sample, sequenced in a study of identifying expanded T cells in peripheral blood. Using immunoSEQ multiplex PCR, the repertoire was profiled, and TCRdb retains in-frame clones only, with some absent. The data show about 91,000 clones, with 70% to 90% seen just once and roughly 4% held by the top ten. Specimen: blood. These receptors were collected from a person between 18 and 69 years old in good health. Both conserved end residues are part of each CDR3. The D gene is left open where the match is weak. Some rows have no size entry. The others give once, few or many, or a class for an expanded clone.

clone_size j_call d_call v_call cdr3_nt cdr3_aa
. TRBJ2-7 . TRBV30 TGTGCCTGGAGTGGGGACGCTGCCTACGAGCAGTACTTC CAWSGDAAYEQYF
. TRBJ2-5 TRBD2 TRBV11-2 TGTGCCAGCAGACCGACTAGCGGGGCTCAAGAGACCCAGTACTTC CASRPTSGAQETQYF
. TRBJ1-1 . TRBV7-2 TGTGCCAGCAGCTTAACAGGGCCCGGGGACACTGAAGCTTTCTTT CASSLTGPGDTEAFF
. TRBJ2-1 . TRBV28 TGTGCCAGCAGCTCGGGACCCCTCTTGACCTACAATGAGCAGTTCTTC CASSSGPLLTYNEQFF
. TRBJ2-5 TRBD1 TRBV19 TGTGCCAGTAGTTTGGGGACAGTTCAAGAGACCCAGTACTTC CASSLGTVQETQYF
. TRBJ2-7 . TRBV11-2 TGTGCCAGCAGCTTAGACGGGGACTACGAGCAGTACTTC CASSLDGDYEQYF
. TRBJ1-1 TRBD1 TRBV7-9 TGTGCCAGCAGCTTAGGGACAGGGAACACTGAAGCTTTCTTT CASSLGTGNTEAFF
medium-sized TRBJ2-7 TRBD1 TRBV6-5 TGTGCCAGCAGTTACTCGTCGGGACAGGGGGGCGAGCAGTACTTC CASSYSSGQGGEQYF
once TRBJ2-6 . TRBV5-4 TGTGCCAGCAGCCTAAAACGGGATTCTGGGGCCAACGTCCTGACTTTC CASSLKRDSGANVLTF
. TRBJ2-2 . TRBV7-6 TGTGCCAGCAGCCCGGGACCGAACACCGGGGAGCTGTTTTTT CASSPGPNTGELFF
once TRBJ1-5 . TRBV6-1 TGTGCCAGCAGTCGGCAGGGGTTAGGGCCCCAGCATTTT CASSRQGLGPQHF
. TRBJ2-5 TRBD1 TRBV9 TGTGCCAGCAGCGTAGGTAACAGGGGGAATATAGAGACCCAGTACTTC CASSVGNRGNIETQYF
. TRBJ1-2 . TRBV10-3 TGTGCCATCAGTGAGTCAGGGTACGATGGCTACACCTTC CAISESGYDGYTF
. TRBJ2-7 TRBD2 TRBV7-8 TGTGCCAGCAGCCCAGCGGGGCAGACCTACGAGCAGTACTTC CASSPAGQTYEQYF
. TRBJ2-7 . TRBV6-1 TGTGCCAGCAGTAGACAGGAAGGCTACGAGCAGTACTTC CASSRQEGYEQYF
. TRBJ1-6 . TRBV4-1 TGCGCCAGCAGCCAAGATGGTGTAGGGGTCTCCTATAATTCACCCCTCCACTTT CASSQDGVGVSYNSPLHF
. TRBJ1-1 TRBD1 TRBV28 TGTGCCAGCAGTTTATGGCAGGGGGCGAACACTGAAGCTTTCTTT CASSLWQGANTEAFF
. TRBJ2-7 . TRBV5-4 TGTGCCAGCAGCTCCGGGACGATTTCCTACGAGCAGTACTTC CASSSGTISYEQYF